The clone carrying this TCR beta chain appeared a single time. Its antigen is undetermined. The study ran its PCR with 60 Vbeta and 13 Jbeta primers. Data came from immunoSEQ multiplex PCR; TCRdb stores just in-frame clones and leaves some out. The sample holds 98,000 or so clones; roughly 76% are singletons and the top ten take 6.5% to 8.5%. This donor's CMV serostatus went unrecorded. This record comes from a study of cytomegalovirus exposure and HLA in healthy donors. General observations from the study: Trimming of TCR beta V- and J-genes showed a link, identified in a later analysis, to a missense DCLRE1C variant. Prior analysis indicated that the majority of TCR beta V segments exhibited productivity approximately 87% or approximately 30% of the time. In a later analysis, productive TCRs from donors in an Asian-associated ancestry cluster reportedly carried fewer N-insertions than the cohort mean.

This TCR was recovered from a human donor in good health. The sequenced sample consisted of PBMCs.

CDR3 sequence: CASSEFLEQYF. The CDR3 region has the DNA TGTGCCAGCAGTGAATTCTTGGAGCAGTACTTC. This sequence joins TRBV25-1 and TRBJ2-7; no clear D. The CDR3 loop spans 11 amino acids. V shed 1 base and J shed 7 bases, with 5 bases lying between them. The germline gives CDR1 MGHDK, CDR2 SYGVNS.